These 21 T cell receptor beta chains were sequenced from one sample in a study of shared clonotypes between healthy human individuals. Repertoires were generated with immunoSEQ multiplex PCR, while TCRdb's copy carries only in-frame clones and drops some. The data show over a million clones, approximately 98% seen once. The specimen sequenced was naive CD4+ T cells sorted from blood. Subset: CD45RA+ positively selected. The receptor source for this set is a man younger than 45 in good health.

The CDR3 nucleotides read TGTGCCAGTAGTCCTCGGCAAAATCAGCCCCAGCATTTT. Its translation: CASSPRQNQPQHF. The chain links TRBV19 to TRBJ1-5; D gene uncertain. In germline, CDR1 is LNHDA, CDR2 SQIVND (reference sequence). V was cut by 5 bases and J by 4 bases, with 9 bases left in between. This CDR3 region has 13 residues.

The rearrangement links TRBV9 to TRBJ1-5, with D perhaps matching TRBD1 (6 bases). V was cut by 2 bases and J by 9 bases, with 15 bases left in between. The CDR3 is made up of 14 amino acids. Germline V gene sequence: CDR1 SGDLS, CDR2 YYNGEE. CDR3 sequence reads: CASSVGGDTWPQHF. CDR3 sequence (DNA): TGTGCCAGCAGCGTGGGAGGGGACACCTGGCCCCAGCATTTT.

The rearrangement links TRBV28 to TRBJ2-7; 8 positions agree with TRBD2. J gave up 6 bases and V 2 bases, and 9 bases lay outside the gene matches. Looked up from germline, CDR1 is MDHEN and CDR2 is SYDVKM. This CDR3 contains 15 residues. DNA for the CDR3: TGTGCCAGCAGTTTAATAGTAGCGGGACCGGTCGAGCAGTACTTC. Its translation: CASSLIVAGPVEQYF.

This chain connects TRBV19 to TRBJ1-5; TRBD1 is a possible D gene (6 bases). Germline V lookup: CDR1 LNHDA, CDR2 SQIVND (reference sequence). This CDR3 has 13 residues. V lost 5 bases, J lost 8 bases, and 13 bases lay in between. CDR3: CASSLNRVEPQHF. In DNA form, the CDR3 reads TGTGCCAGTAGTTTAAACAGGGTTGAGCCCCAGCATTTT.

The rearrangement joins TRBV7-9 to TRBJ2-7; 9 positions match TRBD1. The CDR3 totals 14 residues. V shed 7 bases, J shed 4 bases, and the junction held 8 bases outside the gene matches. Germline values: CDR1 SEHNR, CDR2 FQNEAQ (reference sequence). CDR3: CASTLRTGVYEQYF. In DNA, the CDR3 is TGTGCCAGCACCCTCCGGACAGGGGTTTACGAGCAGTACTTC.

A single count supports this clone. J is TRBJ2-7 and V is TRBV18, with D perhaps matching TRBD1 (6 bases). Germline V gene data show CDR1 as KGHSH and CDR2 as LQKENI. Trimming pared 3 bases from V and 3 bases from J, leaving 15 bases between. The CDR3 runs 15 residues. The DNA of the CDR3 is TGTGCCAGCTCACCCCAGAGGACAGCGATCTACGAGCAGTACTTC. Translation gives CASSPQRTAIYEQYF.

This chain joins TRBV9 and TRBJ2-1; D assignment may be TRBD1 or TRBD2 (5 bases each). V was shortened by 2 bases and J by 11 bases, with 17 bases between the two germline ends. The CDR3 covers 14 residues. CDR1 and CDR2 from the germline V gene are SGDLS and YYNGEE. DNA for the CDR3: TGTGCCAGCAGCGTGGGGGACCAGCGGAAAAAGCAGTTCTTC. Its translation is CASSVGDQRKKQFF.

The chain uses TRBV27 and TRBJ2-2; maybe TRBD1 (6 bases). V was trimmed by 3 bases and J by 3 bases, leaving 11 bases between them. Germline values: CDR1 MNHEY, CDR2 SMNVEV (reference sequence). The CDR3 extends over 15 amino acids. The CDR3 DNA sequence: TGTGCCAGCAGTTTGTATCCAGGGGACACCGGGGAGCTGTTTTTT. Translated: CASSLYPGDTGELFF.

CDR3 DNA sequence: TGTGCCAGCAGTAAAAGCGGGAGGAGTTACGAGCAGTACTTC. It is translated as CASSKSGRSYEQYF. The rearrangement links TRBV6-5 to TRBJ2-7; 9 positions agree with TRBD2. Unmatched junction bases numbered 6, after V lost 5 bases and J lost 4 bases. The CDR3 runs to 14 residues. Germline V CDR1 and CDR2: MNHEY, SVGAGI.

This clone was picked up one time. The V call is TRBV7-9, the J call TRBJ1-3; D remains unclear. The CDR3 extends over 13 amino acids. Trimming stripped 5 bases from V and 0 bases from J, with 5 bases between. CDR1 and CDR2 (germline): SEHNR, FQNEAQ (reference sequence). The CDR3 DNA reads as TGTGCCAGCAGCGCCATCTCTGGAAACACCATATATTTT. Translating it yields CASSAISGNTIYF.

The rearrangement joins TRBV7-2 to TRBJ2-7, with TRBD1 matching 9 bases. Germline V gene data show CDR1 as SGHTA and CDR2 as FQGNSA. The CDR3 has 16 residues. Trimming cost V 1 base and J 1 base; bases outside gene matches: 5. CDR3 bases: TGTGCCAGCAGCTTAGTCGGGACAGGGATTTCCTACGAGCAGTACTTC. Translated: CASSLVGTGISYEQYF. Filled out from reference TRBV7-2 and TRBJ2-7, the complete variable domain reads GAGVSQSPSNKVTEKGKDVELRCDPISGHTALYWYRQSLGQGLEFLIYFQGNSAPDKSGLPSDRFSAERTGGSVSTLTIQRTQQEDSAVYLCASSLVGTGISYEQYFGPGTRLTVT.

The rearrangement uses TRBV18 and TRBJ1-1; a possible D gene is TRBD1 (5 bases). Germline V gene data show CDR1 as KGHSH and CDR2 as LQKENI. Trimming pared 5 bases from V and 6 bases from J, leaving 10 bases between. The CDR3 is made up of 12 amino acids. The CDR3 DNA reads as TGTGCCAGCTCAAAGGACAAGGCTGAAGCTTTCTTT. The encoded protein is CASSKDKAEAFF.

The rearrangement links TRBV30 to TRBJ2-5; D perhaps matches TRBD2 (7 bases). From germline, CDR1 is GTSNPN and CDR2 SVGIG (reference sequence). Trimming stripped 0 bases from V and 5 bases from J, with 16 bases between. CDR3 length: 15 amino acids. As DNA, the CDR3 is TGTGCCTGGAGTGTACGGGGGGCGGGATGGGAGACCCAGTACTTC. It specifies CAWSVRGAGWETQYF.

The chain carries TRBV4-1 and TRBJ1-2; tentative D call: TRBD1 (5 bases). V lost 2 bases, J lost 8 bases, and 18 bases lay in between. This CDR3 contains 15 residues. Per the germline V gene, CDR1 is MGHRA and CDR2 is YSYEKL. The CDR3 sequence is CASSQIPRGVWGYTF. The CDR3 DNA reads as TGCGCCAGCAGCCAAATTCCCCGAGGGGTTTGGGGCTACACCTTC.

The V and J genes are TRBV29-1 and TRBJ1-4; possible D gene TRBD1, 6 bases. V lost 5 bases to trimming and J lost 0 bases, with 10 bases between them. The CDR3 length is 14 residues. Germline lookup yields CDR1 SQVTM and CDR2 ANQGSEA. The CDR3 loop reads CSVWTVATNEKLFF. CDR3 DNA sequence: TGCAGCGTTTGGACAGTCGCAACTAATGAAAAACTGTTTTTT. Based on the CDR3 plus reference TRBV29-1 and TRBJ1-4, the full variable domain is SAVISQKPSRDICQRGTSLTIQCQVDSQVTMMFWYRQQPGQSLTLIATANQGSEATYESGFVIDKFPISRPNLTFSTLTVSNMSPEDSSIYLCSVWTVATNEKLFFGSGTQLSVL.

V and J are TRBV28 and TRBJ1-5; D might be TRBD1 (6 bases). This CDR3 spans 15 amino acids. Germline V lookup: CDR1 MDHEN, CDR2 SYDVKM. V lost 8 bases and J lost 0, with 14 bases in between. This CDR3 reads CASVTQGTSNQPQHF. The CDR3 DNA reads as TGTGCCAGCGTAACGCAGGGGACTAGCAATCAGCCCCAGCATTTT.

This chain connects TRBV7-9 to TRBJ2-5; tentative D call: TRBD1 (6 bases). The CDR3 runs to 15 residues. Per the germline V gene, CDR1 is SEHNR and CDR2 is FQNEAQ (reference sequence). V lost 5 bases and J lost 3, with 16 bases in between. CDR3 sequence (DNA): TGTGCCAGCAGCCGAGAGGGGGACCTGAAAGAGACCCAGTACTTC. Protein sequence: CASSREGDLKETQYF.

The genes are TRBV11-2 and TRBJ2-3; weak D call: TRBD1 (6 bases). The V gene's germline CDR1 is SGHAT and CDR2 FQNNGV. The CDR3 is made up of 16 amino acids. V was pared by 1 base and J by 2 bases, with 13 bases between. The DNA of the CDR3 is TGTGCCAGCAGCTTAGCTTGGCAGGGGCACACAGATACGCAGTATTTT. This gives the protein CASSLAWQGHTDTQYF.

The chain links TRBV9 to TRBJ2-7; 16 bases line up with TRBD2. CDR3 size: 18 residues. Trimming removed 0 bases from V and 2 bases from J; junction bases left unmatched: 5. Germline CDR1 is SGDLS and CDR2 is YYNGEE. The CDR3 DNA reads as TGTGCCAGCAGCGTAGCGGGACTAGCGGGAGGGCCGCCCTACGAGCAGTACTTC. This translates into CASSVAGLAGGPPYEQYF.

The chain has TRBV6-6 and TRBJ2-2, with TRBD2 as a possible D gene (6 bases). CDR1 is MNHNY, CDR2 SVGAGI, per germline (reference sequence). CDR3 length: 16 amino acids. The ends were cut back, 7 bases at V and 1 base at J, with 16 bases in the middle. In DNA, the CDR3 is TGTGCCAGCAACGAACTAGCTTTGGTGAACACCGGGGAGCTGTTTTTT. This encodes CASNELALVNTGELFF.

V and J are TRBV20-1 and TRBJ2-1; 8 bases match TRBD2. Germline CDR1 and CDR2: DFQATT and SNEGSKA (reference sequence). The CDR3 extends over 10 amino acids. The CDR3 sequence: CSGRDNEQFF. The CDR3 DNA follows: TGCAGCGGGAGGGATAATGAGCAGTTCTTC.